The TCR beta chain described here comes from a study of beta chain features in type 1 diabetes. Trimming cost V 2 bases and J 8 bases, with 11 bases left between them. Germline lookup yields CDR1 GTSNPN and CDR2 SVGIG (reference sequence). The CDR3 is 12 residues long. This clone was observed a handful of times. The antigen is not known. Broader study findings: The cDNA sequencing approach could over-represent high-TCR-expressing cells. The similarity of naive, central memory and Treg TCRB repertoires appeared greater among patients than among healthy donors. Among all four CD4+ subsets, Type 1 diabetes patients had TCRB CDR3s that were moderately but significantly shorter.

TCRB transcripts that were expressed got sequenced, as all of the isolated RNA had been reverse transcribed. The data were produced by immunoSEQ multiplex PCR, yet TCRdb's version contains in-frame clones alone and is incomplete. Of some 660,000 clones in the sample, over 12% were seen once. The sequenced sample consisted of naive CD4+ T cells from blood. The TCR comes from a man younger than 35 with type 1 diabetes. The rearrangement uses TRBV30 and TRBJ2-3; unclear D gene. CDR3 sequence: CAWSWLGLTQYF. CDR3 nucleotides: TGTGCCTGGAGTTGGTTGGGCCTTACGCAGTATTTT.